This T cell receptor beta chain was documented in a study of T cells in localized non-small cell lung cancer. Note on this clone: Its antigen remains unknown.

Trimming pared 7 bases from V and 2 bases from J, leaving 11 bases between. The CDR3 consists of 13 residues. Here immunoSEQ multiplex PCR was the method, and the copy in TCRdb shows in-frame clones only, minus some. The table lists 6,000 or so clones, roughly 25% of them singletons. Study results and caveats: Uninvolved adjacent lung had more T cell clonality than any other tissue, topping tumor. Owing to sequencing of a solitary tumor region, heterogeneity cannot be discounted. Adjacent lung exhibited a median of about 56 among the 100 most abundant tumor clones.

This receptor was taken from a female donor of 60 years or more with stage I lung adenocarcinoma. The rearrangement links TRBV23-1 to TRBJ2-5; either TRBD1 or TRBD2 may supply D (5 bases each). TRBV23-1 is reported as an ORF; its role is uncertain. Sequencing used lung tumor tissue, obtained before any cancer treatment. CDR3 DNA: TGCGCCAGCACCCGGGGCCAGCAAGAGACCCAGTACTTC. Translation gives CASTRGQQETQYF.